The 10 T cell receptor beta chains presented below share a single source sample, sequenced in a study of TIL therapy for anti-PD-1-resistant metastatic lung cancer. Stated time point: pre-treatment sample, taken before nivolumab and TIL therapy. Most excised metastases sampled were pleural nodules or supraclavicular lymph nodes. The libraries were made with immunoSEQ v3. TCRdb keeps only in-frame clones here, not all; method: immunoSEQ multiplex PCR. There are around 6,700 clones in the sample; 62% occur only once, and about 8% lies in the top ten. The material sequenced was tumor tissue, taken at baseline. The source is a person aged 25-85 years with non-small cell lung cancer.

The rearrangement uses TRBV29-1 and TRBJ1-1, with a tentative D call TRBD1 (5 bases). Germline V lookup: CDR1 SQVTM, CDR2 ANQGSEA. Trimming cost V 3 bases and J 4 bases, with 15 bases left between them. This CDR3 spans 14 amino acids. As DNA, the CDR3 is TGCAGCGTTGAGGGGGGGAAGGGAAGCACTGAAGCTTTCTTT. It encodes CSVEGGKGSTEAFF. Full variable domain (missing parts from reference TRBV29-1 and TRBJ1-1): SAVISQKPSRDICQRGTSLTIQCQVDSQVTMMFWYRQQPGQSLTLIATANQGSEATYESGFVIDKFPISRPNLTFSTLTVSNMSPEDSSIYLCSVEGGKGSTEAFFGQGTRLTVV.

The chain is built from TRBV18 and TRBJ2-7; the D is unclear. Germline V CDR1 and CDR2: KGHSH, LQKENI. The CDR3 runs to 12 residues. V was pared by 4 bases and J by 5 bases, with 9 bases between. The CDR3 nucleotides read TGTGCCAGCTCACTATACATGGACGAGCAGTACTTC. This codes for CASSLYMDEQYF.

The chain employs TRBV6-4 and TRBJ2-5; D might be TRBD2 (6 bases). CDR1 and CDR2 from the germline V gene are MRHNA and SNTAGT. The CDR3 loop spans 16 amino acids. V gave up 3 bases and J gave up 5 bases, with 19 bases separating them. CDR3 loop: CASSESVGGRIETQYF. In DNA form, the CDR3 reads TGTGCCAGCAGTGAATCGGTGGGGGGAAGAATCGAGACCCAGTACTTC.

The rearrangement uses TRBV28 and TRBJ1-6; D gene unclear. Germline lookup yields CDR1 MDHEN and CDR2 SYDVKM. V gave up 7 bases and J gave up 13 bases, with 14 bases separating them. The CDR3 is made up of 12 amino acids. CDR3 nucleotides: TGTGCCAGCACCCCACCTCGGGGTCCCCTCCACTTT. It specifies CASTPPRGPLHF.

V is TRBV18 and J is TRBJ2-3, with D unclear. Deletions cut 6 bases from V and 4 bases from J, with 8 bases between. Germline CDR1 is KGHSH and CDR2 is LQKENI. CDR3 length: 12 residues. CDR3 nucleotide sequence: TGTGCCAGCTCCCTTTACTCAGATACGCAGTATTTT. As protein: CASSLYSDTQYF.

The chain recombines TRBV29-1 with TRBJ1-1; D is undetermined. Trimming took 6 bases from V and 4 from J, leaving 12 bases between them. Looked up from germline, CDR1 is SQVTM and CDR2 is ANQGSEA. The CDR3 has 12 residues. Written as DNA, the CDR3 is TGCAGCGTACAGAGCACGGGCACTGAAGCTTTCTTT. Its translation is CSVQSTGTEAFF.

The V gene is TRBV28, the J gene TRBJ2-7; TRBD1 or TRBD2 may be the D gene (7 bases each). From germline, CDR1 is MDHEN and CDR2 SYDVKM. The CDR3 runs 14 residues. The CDR3 DNA follows: TGTGCTCCCCAGCGGGACAGCCTCTCCTACGAGCAGTACTTC. This gives the protein CAPQRDSLSYEQYF.

This clone was picked up one time. J is TRBJ2-2 and V is TRBV24-1; D perhaps matches TRBD1 (6 bases). Per the germline V gene, CDR1 is KGHDR and CDR2 is SFDVKD. The CDR3 is 17 amino acids. The germline V and J ends were trimmed by 0 bases and 2 bases, with 12 bases remaining between them. In nucleotides, the CDR3 is TGTGCCACCAGTGATTTGAGGGGGACACACAACACCGGGGAGCTGTTTTTT. This encodes CATSDLRGTHNTGELFF.

The V and J genes are TRBV6-5 and TRBJ2-7, with TRBD1 matching 9 bases. The CDR3 has 15 residues. Trimming cost V 8 bases and J 9 bases; bases outside gene matches: 17. The germline V gene has CDR1 MNHEY and CDR2 SVGAGI. CDR3 DNA sequence: TGTGCCAGCCAAGTGCCGGGACAGGGCCGTTCGCGGCAGTACTTC. As protein: CASQVPGQGRSRQYF.

The V call is TRBV5-1, the J call TRBJ2-5; 8 positions agree with TRBD2. CDR3 length: 14 amino acids. CDR1 is SGHRS and CDR2 is YFSETQ in the germline V gene. J lost 1 base, V lost 5 bases, and 4 bases had no gene match. CDR3 region: CASRNSGAQETQYF. The CDR3 nucleotides are TGCGCCAGCAGGAATAGCGGGGCCCAAGAGACCCAGTACTTC. Drawing the rest from reference TRBV5-1 and TRBJ2-5, the complete variable domain is KAGVTQTPRYLIKTRGQQVTLSCSPISGHRSVSWYQQTPGQGLQFLFEYFSETQRNKGNFPGRFSGRQFSNSRSEMNVSTLELGDSALYLCASRNSGAQETQYFGPGTRLLVL.